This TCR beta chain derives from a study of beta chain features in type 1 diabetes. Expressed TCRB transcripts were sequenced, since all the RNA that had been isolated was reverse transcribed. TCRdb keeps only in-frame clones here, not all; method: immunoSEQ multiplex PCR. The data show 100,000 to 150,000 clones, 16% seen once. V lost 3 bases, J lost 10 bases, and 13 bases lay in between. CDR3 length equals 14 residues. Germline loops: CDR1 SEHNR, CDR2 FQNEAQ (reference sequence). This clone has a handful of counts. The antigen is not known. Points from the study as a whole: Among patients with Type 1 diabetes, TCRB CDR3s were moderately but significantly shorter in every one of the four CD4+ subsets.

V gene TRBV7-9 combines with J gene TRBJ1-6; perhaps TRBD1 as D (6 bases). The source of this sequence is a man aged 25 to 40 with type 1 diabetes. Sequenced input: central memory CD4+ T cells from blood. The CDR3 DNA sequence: TGTGCCAGCAGCTTTAGTACAGGGCTGTCACCCCTCCACTTT. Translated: CASSFSTGLSPLHF.